This passage covers 29 T cell receptor beta chains from one sample sequenced in a study of human T cells and chemical hapten exposure. The template was total RNA from unfractionated whole blood. TCRdb recomputed calls from the 5' RACE reads with MiXCR, one row per CDR3 protein. The repertoire holds approximately 140,000 distinct CDR3 sequences, with around 4% as singletons. The source is a female donor in good health.

This clonotype was counted only a few times. The chain is built from TRBV29-1 and TRBJ1-1; 8 positions match TRBD1. The V gene end was trimmed by 4 bases and the J gene end by 5 bases; junction bases not matched to a gene: 9. The CDR3 loop spans 14 amino acids. Germline CDR1 and CDR2: SQVTM and ANQGSEA. CDR3 sequence (DNA): TGCAGCGTTGGAAGAGGACAGGGCTGGACTGAAGCTTTCTTT. Its translation: CSVGRGQGWTEAFF.

The rearrangement uses TRBV14 and TRBJ2-5; TRBD1 matches 10 bases. V dropped 4 bases and J dropped 3; count of bases not matched to a gene: 2. Germline V gene data show CDR1 as SGHDN and CDR2 as FVKESK. The CDR3 contains 14 residues. The CDR3 sequence is CASSPGQGEETQYF. CDR3 coding DNA: TGTGCCAGCAGCCCCGGACAGGGGGAAGAGACCCAGTACTTC.

This clonotype showed up many times. The J gene is TRBJ2-2, the V gene TRBV7-9, with 8 positions matching TRBD1. CDR3 size: 15 residues. V shed 6 bases and J 4 bases; nucleotides not matched to a gene: 7. Germline CDR1 SEHNR, CDR2 FQNEAQ (reference sequence). CDR3 nucleotides: TGTGCCAGCAGGAACCGGGGACAGGTCACCGGGGAGCTGTTTTTT. Translated: CASRNRGQVTGELFF.

V and J are TRBV5-4 and TRBJ1-6; 9 bases fit TRBD1. The CDR3 totals 16 residues. J was trimmed by 10 bases and V by 0 bases; bases with no gene match: 8. Germline CDR1 reads SGHNT; CDR2 reads YYREEE (reference sequence). This CDR3 is CASSLDNRGLGSPLHF. CDR3 DNA sequence: TGTGCCAGCAGCTTGGACAACAGGGGGCTAGGGTCACCCCTCCACTTT.

The chain combines TRBV19 with TRBJ2-3; 9 nucleotides match TRBD1. Unmatched junction bases numbered 4, after V lost 5 bases and J lost 4 bases. Germline V CDR1 and CDR2: LNHDA, SQIVND (reference sequence). The CDR3 has 14 residues. The CDR3, as DNA: TGTGCCAGTAGTCTCGGACAGGGGCCAGATACGCAGTATTTT. Protein sequence: CASSLGQGPDTQYF.

This clonotype was recorded many times. The chain joins TRBV7-9 to TRBJ2-3; the D gene is possibly TRBD2 (7 bases). The CDR3 has 17 residues. V was trimmed by 5 bases and J by 5 bases, leaving 23 bases between them. Germline-derived CDR1 and CDR2 are SEHNR and FQNEAQ (reference sequence). CDR3 sequence reads: CASSPARFGRGLDTQYF. CDR3 nucleotides: TGTGCCAGCAGCCCCGCGAGGTTTGGGCGGGGGCTAGATACGCAGTATTTT.

For this clonotype: A much larger clone lies a single base off, so this may be a read error. The rearrangement links TRBV12-3 or TRBV12-4 to TRBJ2-7, with TRBD1 matching 7 bases. The CDR3 sequence is 13 residues long. V was clipped by 5 bases and J by 5 bases; unmatched bases: 6. CDR3 protein: CASSPWDSDEQYF. DNA for the CDR3: TGTGCCAGCAGTCCCTGGGACAGCGACGAGCAGTACTTC.

Concerning this clonotype: This may be a read error, as it is one base from a much larger clone. CDR3 nucleotides: TGTGCCAGCAGCCAAGTTTCGGCGGCAGGGTCCAGTGAGCAGTTCTTC. Its protein is CASSQVSAAGSSEQFF. The chain links TRBV4-2 to TRBJ2-1, with D perhaps matching TRBD1 (5 bases). Trimming stripped 1 base from V and 9 bases from J, with 19 bases between. The CDR3 has 16 amino acids. The germline CDR1 and CDR2 sequences are LGHNA and YNFKEQ.

This clonotype was seen ten or more times. J is TRBJ1-6 and V is TRBV6-2 or TRBV6-3; D is undetermined. Per the germline V gene, CDR1 is MNHEY and CDR2 is SVGEGT. Trimming took 6 bases from V and 7 from J, leaving 7 bases between them. This CDR3 contains 12 residues. For the CDR3, the DNA is TGTGCCAGCAGCCGCCCGAATTCACCCCTCCACTTT. Translating it yields CASSRPNSPLHF.

There are many counts of this clonotype. J is TRBJ1-2 and V is TRBV27, with TRBD1 identical over 8 bases. The V gene end was trimmed by 9 bases and the J gene end by 13 bases; junction bases not matched to a gene: 13. The germline gives CDR1 MNHEY, CDR2 SMNVEV (reference sequence). There are 12 residues in the CDR3. DNA for the CDR3: TGTGCCAGTTGCCGGACAGGGACATTCTGCACCTTC. Translation gives CASCRTGTFCTF.

This clonotype was found many times. V usage is TRBV5-1 and J usage is TRBJ2-1, with D maybe TRBD2 (6 bases). Deletions cut 4 bases from V and 5 bases from J, with 16 bases between. CDR3 length: 15 amino acids. In germline, CDR1 is SGHRS, CDR2 YFSETQ. CDR3 bases: TGCGCCAGCAGCCTACGGGGACTCCAAAACAATGAGCAGTTCTTC. Its protein is CASSLRGLQNNEQFF.

This clonotype was detected ten times or more. This sequence joins TRBV12-3 or TRBV12-4 and TRBJ1-2; D perhaps matches TRBD1 (6 bases). The CDR3 covers 15 residues. The V end was cut by 4 bases, the J end by 3 bases, with 15 bases between. This chain's CDR3 is CASSSTGALDYGYTF. As DNA, the CDR3 is TGTGCCAGCAGTTCCACGGGGGCGTTGGACTATGGCTACACCTTC.

This clonotype was counted many times. The rearrangement uses TRBV4-2 and TRBJ2-7; no firm D call. Germline V CDR1 and CDR2: LGHNA, YNFKEQ. This CDR3 contains 15 residues. Trimming removed 4 bases from V and 2 bases from J, with 15 bases in between. As DNA, the CDR3 is TGTGCCAGCAGCCGGAGTGTTGATGGCACCTACGAGCAGTACTTC. As protein: CASSRSVDGTYEQYF.

This clonotype came up many times. The V call is TRBV5-1, the J call TRBJ1-6, with 7 bases lining up with TRBD1. The CDR3 spans 15 residues. The J segment lost 10 bases and the V segment lost 4 bases, leaving 11 bases of the junction unmatched. CDR1 is SGHRS and CDR2 is YFSETQ in the germline V gene. CDR3 in amino acids: CASSISTGSNSPLHF. The CDR3 bases are TGCGCCAGCAGCATCTCGACAGGGTCAAACTCACCCCTCCACTTT.

This clonotype has ten or more counts. The CDR3 here is CASRYDTGEGSPLHF. CDR3 DNA sequence: TGTGCCAGCAGATACGACACAGGGGAAGGTTCACCCCTCCACTTT. The V call is TRBV7-9, the J call TRBJ1-6, with 7 bases identical to TRBD1. This CDR3 comprises 15 residues. V was clipped by 6 bases and J by 9 bases; unmatched bases: 11. CDR1 is SEHNR and CDR2 is FQNEAQ in the germline V gene (reference sequence).

This clonotype has a count of ten or more. The chain uses TRBV12-3 or TRBV12-4 and TRBJ2-3; weak D call: TRBD2 (6 bases). V lost 4 bases and J 3 bases, leaving 8 bases between the germline ends. The CDR3 is 13 residues long. The CDR3 loop reads CASSWGVTDTQYF. In DNA form, the CDR3 reads TGTGCCAGCAGTTGGGGGGTTACAGATACGCAGTATTTT.

This clonotype was observed many times. The chain is built from TRBV11-2 and TRBJ2-1, with TRBD2 as a possible D gene (6 bases). CDR1 SGHAT and CDR2 FQNNGV come from the germline V gene. This CDR3 comprises 17 residues. V was clipped by 0 bases and J by 3 bases, with 15 bases between them. CDR3 residues: CASSLDSGWGDYNEQFF. Here the CDR3 DNA reads TGTGCCAGCAGCTTAGACTCGGGTTGGGGGGACTACAATGAGCAGTTCTTC.

This clonotype was counted ten times or more. The rearrangement links TRBV5-4 to TRBJ1-4; D is unresolved. V lost 4 bases to trimming and J lost 8 bases, with 15 bases between them. Germline loops: CDR1 SGHNT, CDR2 YYREEE (reference sequence). The CDR3 is 14 residues long. CDR3 in DNA: TGTGCCAGCAGCCCGAAGGCCAATGGGGAAAAACTGTTTTTT. Translation: CASSPKANGEKLFF.

This clonotype was observed at least ten times. CDR3 nucleotides: TGTGCCAGCAGTTCGGCCGGGTATGGCAATCAGCCCCAGCATTTT. Protein: CASSSAGYGNQPQHF. The V call is TRBV12-3 or TRBV12-4, the J call TRBJ1-5; D remains unclear. Trimming cost V 4 bases and J 2 bases, with 12 bases left between them. The CDR3 is made up of 15 amino acids.

This clonotype occurred many times. A much larger clone lies a single base off, so this may be a read error. The chain recombines TRBV20-1 with TRBJ1-2; a possible D gene is TRBD1 (5 bases). Germline V gene data show CDR1 as DFQATT and CDR2 as SNEGSKA (reference sequence). The CDR3 runs 16 residues. The CDR3: CSARQQMGLPLYGDTF. CDR3 nucleotides: TGCAGTGCTAGACAGCAAATGGGGCTACCCCTGTATGGCGACACCTTC.

This clonotype was observed many times. J is TRBJ2-5 and V is TRBV20-1; 7 positions agree with TRBD1. J was trimmed by 2 bases and V by 0 bases; bases with no gene match: 6. The CDR3 extends over 15 amino acids. The germline CDR1 and CDR2 sequences are DFQATT and SNEGSKA (reference sequence). This CDR3 is CSARDLDRDQETQYF. CDR3 in DNA: TGCAGTGCTAGAGACCTCGACAGGGATCAAGAGACCCAGTACTTC.

This clonotype was counted ten times or more. J is TRBJ1-4 and V is TRBV19; D is undetermined. CDR1 and CDR2 from the germline V gene are LNHDA and SQIVND (reference sequence). The CDR3 length is 15 residues. The V and J ends lost 1 base and 4 bases respectively, with 10 bases between them. The DNA of the CDR3 is TGTGCCAGTAGTATAGTACCAGAACTTAATGAAAAACTGTTTTTT. It is translated as CASSIVPELNEKLFF.

This clonotype was seen a few times. This chain uses TRBV27 with TRBJ1-1, with 9 positions matching TRBD1. The germline CDR1 and CDR2 sequences are MNHEY and SMNVEV (reference sequence). The CDR3 runs to 15 residues. J gave up 10 bases and V 4 bases, and 13 bases lay outside the gene matches. The CDR3 DNA sequence: TGTGCCAGCAGTTCACCTACAGGGGGCGGGTATGGAGCTTTCTTT. Its translation: CASSSPTGGGYGAFF.

There are many counts of this clonotype. This rearrangement joins TRBV6-5 to TRBJ2-3; 12 bases are a match to TRBD1. J lost 2 bases, V lost 0 bases, and 6 bases had no gene match. The germline V gene has CDR1 MNHEY and CDR2 SVGAGI. The length of the CDR3 is 18 residues. The CDR3 spells CASSYSVGQGAFTDTQYF. The CDR3 DNA reads TGTGCCAGCAGTTACTCAGTGGGACAGGGGGCCTTCACAGATACGCAGTATTTT.

This clonotype was seen many times. The chain links TRBV12-3 or TRBV12-4 to TRBJ2-5, with D unclear. Trimming took off 7 bases at V and 4 bases at J, with 13 bases between the two ends. This CDR3 comprises 13 residues. CDR3 sequence reads: CASTASARETQYF. CDR3 nucleotide sequence: TGTGCCAGCACTGCTAGTGCTCGAGAGACCCAGTACTTC.

This clonotype was counted at least ten times. The rearrangement uses TRBV28 and TRBJ2-3, with D uncertain. This CDR3 comprises 17 residues. CDR1 MDHEN and CDR2 SYDVKM come from the germline V gene. Trimming removed 5 bases at V and 7 bases at J, with 25 bases between. The CDR3 region is CASSPSPGTPAVYTQYF. CDR3 bases: TGTGCCAGCAGTCCCTCCCCGGGCACCCCAGCAGTATATACGCAGTATTTT.

As to this clonotype: With a much larger clone just one base away, this may be a read error. The rearrangement uses TRBV28 and TRBJ1-4; D is undetermined. Germline CDR1 MDHEN, CDR2 SYDVKM. The CDR3 is 12 residues long. For the CDR3, the DNA is TGTGCCAGCAGTGACATAGATGAAAGACTGTTTTTT. Translating it yields CASSDIDERLFF.

This clonotype has at least ten counts. The rearrangement joins TRBV7-3 to TRBJ1-5; D unclear. V was pared by 3 bases and J by 7 bases, with 10 bases between. The germline gives CDR1 SGHTA, CDR2 FQGTGA. This CDR3 region has 13 residues. CDR3 in DNA: TGTGCCAGCAGCTTTAGTTCGGGACAGCCCCAGCATTTT. It specifies CASSFSSGQPQHF.

There are many counts of this clonotype. J is TRBJ1-4 and V is TRBV2, with TRBD1 matching over 7 bases. Germline CDR1 is SNHLY and CDR2 is FYNNEI. The CDR3 length is 13 residues. V was pared by 6 bases and J by 8 bases, with 6 bases of the junction left unmatched. The CDR3 sequence: CASSGDSREKLFF. The CDR3 bases are TGTGCCAGCAGCGGGGACAGTCGGGAAAAACTGTTTTTT. The full variable domain, with the rest looked up from reference TRBV2 and TRBJ1-4, is EPEVTQTPSHQVTQMGQEVILRCVPISNHLYFYWYRQILGQKVEFLVSFYNNEISEKSEIFDDQFSVERPDGSNFTLKIRSTKLEDSAMYFCASSGDSREKLFFGSGTQLSVL.